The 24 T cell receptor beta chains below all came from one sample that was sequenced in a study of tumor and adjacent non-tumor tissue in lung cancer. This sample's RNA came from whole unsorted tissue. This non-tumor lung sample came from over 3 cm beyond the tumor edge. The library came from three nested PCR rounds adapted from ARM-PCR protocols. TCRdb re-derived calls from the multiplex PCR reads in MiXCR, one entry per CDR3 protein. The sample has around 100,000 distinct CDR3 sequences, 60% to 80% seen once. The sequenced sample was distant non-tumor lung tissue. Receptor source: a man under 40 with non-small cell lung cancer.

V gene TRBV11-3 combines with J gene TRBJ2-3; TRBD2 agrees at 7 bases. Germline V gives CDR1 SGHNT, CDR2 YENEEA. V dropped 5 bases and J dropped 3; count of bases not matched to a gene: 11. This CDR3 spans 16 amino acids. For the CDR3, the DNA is TGTGCCAGCAGCCCAATTGGGGGAGGGTTAACAGATACGCAGTATTTT. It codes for CASSPIGGGLTDTQYF. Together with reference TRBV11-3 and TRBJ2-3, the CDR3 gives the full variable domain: EAGVVQSPRYKIIEKKQPVAFWCNPISGHNTLYWYLQNLGQGPELLIRYENEEAVDDSQLPKDRFSAERLKGVDSTLKIQPAELGDSAVYLCASSPIGGGLTDTQYFGPGTRLTVL.

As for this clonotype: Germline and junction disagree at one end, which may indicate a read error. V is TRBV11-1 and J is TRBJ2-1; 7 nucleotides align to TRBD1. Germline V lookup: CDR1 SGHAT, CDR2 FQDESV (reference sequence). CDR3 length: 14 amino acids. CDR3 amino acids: CVSSPTGSYNEQFF. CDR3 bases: TGTGTCAGCAGTCCGACAGGGTCCTACAATGAGCAGTTCTTC.

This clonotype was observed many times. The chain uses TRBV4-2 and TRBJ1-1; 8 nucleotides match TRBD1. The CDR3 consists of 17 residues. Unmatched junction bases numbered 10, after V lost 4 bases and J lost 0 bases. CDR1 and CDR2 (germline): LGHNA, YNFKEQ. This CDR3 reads CASSPTYATGVNTEAFF. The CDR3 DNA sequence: TGTGCCAGCAGCCCAACCTATGCGACAGGGGTGAACACTGAAGCTTTCTTT.

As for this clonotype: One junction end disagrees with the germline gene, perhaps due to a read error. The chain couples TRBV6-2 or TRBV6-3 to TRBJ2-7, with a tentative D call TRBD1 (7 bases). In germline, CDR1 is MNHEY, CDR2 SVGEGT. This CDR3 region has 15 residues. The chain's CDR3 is CASRYSRLGGNGQYF. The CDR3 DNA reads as TGTGCCAGCCGTTACTCGAGACTAGGGGGCAACGGGCAGTACTTC.

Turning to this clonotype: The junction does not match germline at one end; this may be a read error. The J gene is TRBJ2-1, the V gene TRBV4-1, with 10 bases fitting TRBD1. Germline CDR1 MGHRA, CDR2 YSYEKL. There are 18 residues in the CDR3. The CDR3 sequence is CACSQDGAGQGSYNEEFF. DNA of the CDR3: TGCGCCTGCAGCCAAGATGGGGCGGGACAGGGGTCCTACAATGAGGAGTTCTTC.

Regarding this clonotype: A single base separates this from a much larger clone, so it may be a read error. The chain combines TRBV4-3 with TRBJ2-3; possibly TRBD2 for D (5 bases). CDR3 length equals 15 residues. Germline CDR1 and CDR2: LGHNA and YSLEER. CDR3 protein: CASSHGVASTYTQYF. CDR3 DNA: TGCGCCAGCAGCCACGGCGTTGCTAGCACATATACGCAGTATTTT.

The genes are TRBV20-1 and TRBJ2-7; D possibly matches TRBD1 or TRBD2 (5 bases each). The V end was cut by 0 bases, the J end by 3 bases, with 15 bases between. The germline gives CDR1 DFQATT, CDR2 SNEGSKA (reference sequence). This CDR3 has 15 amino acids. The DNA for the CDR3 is TGCAGTGCTAGAGATTTAAGGGACCACCTCTACGAGCAGTACTTC. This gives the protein CSARDLRDHLYEQYF.

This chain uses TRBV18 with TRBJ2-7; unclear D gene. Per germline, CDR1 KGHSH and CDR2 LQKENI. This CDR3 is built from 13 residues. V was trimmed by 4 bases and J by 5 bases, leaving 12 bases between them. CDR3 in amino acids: CASSLTVLHEQYF. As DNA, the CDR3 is TGTGCCAGCTCACTGACGGTCCTCCACGAGCAGTACTTC.

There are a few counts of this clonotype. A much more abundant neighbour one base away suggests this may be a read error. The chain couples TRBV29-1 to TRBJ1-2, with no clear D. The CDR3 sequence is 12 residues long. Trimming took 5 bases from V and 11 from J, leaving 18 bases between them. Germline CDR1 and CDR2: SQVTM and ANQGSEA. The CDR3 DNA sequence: TGCAGCGTTAAGGTGGGCTGGGAGGGATACACCTTC. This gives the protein CSVKVGWEGYTF.

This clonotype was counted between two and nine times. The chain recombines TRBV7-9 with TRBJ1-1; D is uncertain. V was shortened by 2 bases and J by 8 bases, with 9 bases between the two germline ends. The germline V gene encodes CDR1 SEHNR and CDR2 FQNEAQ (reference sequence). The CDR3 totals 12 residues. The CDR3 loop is CASSLIGQEAFF. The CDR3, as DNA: TGTGCCAGCAGCTTAATCGGCCAAGAAGCTTTCTTT.

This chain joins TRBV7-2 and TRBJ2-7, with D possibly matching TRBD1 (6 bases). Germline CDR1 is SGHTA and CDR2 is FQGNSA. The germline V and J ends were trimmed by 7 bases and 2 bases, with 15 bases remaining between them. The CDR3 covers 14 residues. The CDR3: CASIRDGGAYEQYF. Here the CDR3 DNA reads TGTGCCAGCATCCGAGATGGGGGCGCCTACGAGCAGTACTTC.

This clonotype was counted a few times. The CDR3 region is CANSSQGNEQFF. The DNA of the CDR3 is TGTGCCAACAGTTCACAGGGTAATGAGCAGTTCTTC. This rearrangement joins TRBV11-2 to TRBJ2-1, with D perhaps matching TRBD1 (6 bases). The germline gives CDR1 SGHAT, CDR2 FQNNGV. CDR3 size: 12 residues. Trimming shortened V by 10 bases and J by 7 bases, and 14 bases separated the two germline ends.

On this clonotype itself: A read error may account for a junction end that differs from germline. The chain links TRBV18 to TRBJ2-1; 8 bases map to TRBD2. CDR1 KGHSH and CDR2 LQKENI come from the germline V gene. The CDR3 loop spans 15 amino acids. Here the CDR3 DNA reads TGTGCCAGCTCAATAGCGGGGAGCTCCTACAACGAGCAGTTCTTC. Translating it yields CASSIAGSSYNEQFF.

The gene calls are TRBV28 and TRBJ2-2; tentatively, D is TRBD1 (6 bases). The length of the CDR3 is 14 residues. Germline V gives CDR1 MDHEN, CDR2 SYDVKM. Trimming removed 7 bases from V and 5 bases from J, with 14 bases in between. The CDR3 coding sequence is TGTGCCAGCACCCCGGGACATTCGACCGGGGAGCTGTTTTTT. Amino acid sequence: CASTPGHSTGELFF.

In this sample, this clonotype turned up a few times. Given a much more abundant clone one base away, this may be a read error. CDR3 in amino acids: CASNPGGGETQYF. The CDR3 DNA reads as TGTGCCAGCAATCCGGGGGGGGGAGAGACCCAGTACTTC. The chain recombines TRBV12-3 or TRBV12-4 with TRBJ2-5, with 8 positions matching TRBD2. The CDR3 sequence is 13 residues long. Trimming took 7 bases from V and 4 from J; bases not matched to a gene: 5.

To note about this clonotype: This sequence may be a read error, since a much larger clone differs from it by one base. The CDR3 DNA reads TGTGCCGGCAGGACAGGGGGCGAAGAGACCCAGTACTTC. It codes for CAGRTGGEETQYF. V gene TRBV12-3 or TRBV12-4 combines with J gene TRBJ2-5; 11 nucleotides match TRBD1. The CDR3 is 13 residues long.

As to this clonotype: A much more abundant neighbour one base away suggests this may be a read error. The CDR3 nucleotides read TGTGCCAGCAGCATACGCGCGGGGACTAGCGGGAATGTTGGGCAGTTCTTC. It yields the protein CASSIRAGTSGNVGQFF. This rearrangement joins TRBV5-5 to TRBJ2-1, with 13 bases matching TRBD2. The CDR3 is 17 residues long. V shed 4 bases, J shed 12 bases, and the junction held 16 bases outside the gene matches. Per the germline V gene, CDR1 is SGHKS and CDR2 is YYEKEE (reference sequence).

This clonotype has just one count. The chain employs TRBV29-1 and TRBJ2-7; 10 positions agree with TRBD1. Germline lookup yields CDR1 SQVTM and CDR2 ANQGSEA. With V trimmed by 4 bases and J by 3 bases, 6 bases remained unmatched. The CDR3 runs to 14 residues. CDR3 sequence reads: CSVAFGTGDYEQYF. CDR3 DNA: TGCAGCGTTGCTTTTGGGACAGGGGACTACGAGCAGTACTTC.

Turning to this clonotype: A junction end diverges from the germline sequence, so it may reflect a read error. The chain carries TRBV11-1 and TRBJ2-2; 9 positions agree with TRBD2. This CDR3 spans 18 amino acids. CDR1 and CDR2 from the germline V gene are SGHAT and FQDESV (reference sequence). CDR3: CASSLRSAGGPSTGELFF. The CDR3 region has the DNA TGTGCAAGCAGCTTACGGTCAGCGGGGGGCCCGAGCACCGGGGAGCTGTTTTTT.

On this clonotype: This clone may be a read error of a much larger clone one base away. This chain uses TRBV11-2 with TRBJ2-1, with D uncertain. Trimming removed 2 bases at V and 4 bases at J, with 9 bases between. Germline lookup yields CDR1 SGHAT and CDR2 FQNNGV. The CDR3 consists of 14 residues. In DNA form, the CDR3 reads TGTGCCAGCAGCTTATCCCACGAGTACAATGAGCAGTTCTTC. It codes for CASSLSHEYNEQFF.

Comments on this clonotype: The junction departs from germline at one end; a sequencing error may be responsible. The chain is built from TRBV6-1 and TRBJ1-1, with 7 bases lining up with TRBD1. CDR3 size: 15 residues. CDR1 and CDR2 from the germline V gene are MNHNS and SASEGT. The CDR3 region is CASNSGGASETEAVF. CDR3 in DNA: TGTGCCAGCAATTCAGGGGGGGCATCAGAGACTGAAGCTGTCTTC.

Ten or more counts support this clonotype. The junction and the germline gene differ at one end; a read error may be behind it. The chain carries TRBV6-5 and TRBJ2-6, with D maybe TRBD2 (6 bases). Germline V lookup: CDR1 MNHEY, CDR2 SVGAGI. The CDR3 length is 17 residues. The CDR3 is CAGSYRFGGSGANVLTF. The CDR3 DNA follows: TGTGCCGGCAGTTACAGATTTGGGGGGTCTGGGGCCAACGTCCTGACTTTC.

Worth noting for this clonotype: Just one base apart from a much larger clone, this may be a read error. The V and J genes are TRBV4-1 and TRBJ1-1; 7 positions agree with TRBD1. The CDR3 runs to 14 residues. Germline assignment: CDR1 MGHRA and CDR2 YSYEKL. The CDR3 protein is CARSQDRVNTEAFF. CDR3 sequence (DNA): TGCGCCAGGAGCCAAGACAGGGTGAACACTGAAGCTTTCTTT.

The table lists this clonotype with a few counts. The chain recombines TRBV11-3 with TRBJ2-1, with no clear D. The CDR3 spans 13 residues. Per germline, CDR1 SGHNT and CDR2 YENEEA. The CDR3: CARGPTPGNEQFF. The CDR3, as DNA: TGTGCTAGAGGCCCCACACCTGGCAATGAGCAGTTCTTC.